The table lists the clone carrying this T cell receptor (beta chain) with many counts. Its antigen is not known. The data were taken from a study of response to subunit inactivated influenza vaccine. Points from the study as a whole: Each seasonal influenza vaccination, the authors suggested, recruits few new T cells.

Germline V lookup: CDR1 LGHDT, CDR2 YNNKEL (reference sequence). This CDR3 spans 17 amino acids. Between the trimmed V and J ends, which lost 0 bases and 10 bases, there was a span of 22 bases. Each CDR3 protein gets one entry after TCRdb re-called the RT-PCR reads with MiXCR. The top ten hold roughly a third of the sample, which has more than 150,000 distinct CDR3 sequences, about 10% seen once. This receptor was identified in a man between 50 and 75 years old who received an inactivated influenza vaccine. This specimen consisted of CD8+ T cells sorted from PBMCs, obtained around 25 months after vaccination. V is TRBV3-1 and J is TRBJ2-1; perhaps TRBD1 as D (6 bases). CDR3 residues: CASSQDGDRFSQLEQFF. The CDR3 DNA sequence: TGTGCCAGCAGCCAAGATGGAGACAGGTTTTCCCAATTAGAGCAGTTCTTC.